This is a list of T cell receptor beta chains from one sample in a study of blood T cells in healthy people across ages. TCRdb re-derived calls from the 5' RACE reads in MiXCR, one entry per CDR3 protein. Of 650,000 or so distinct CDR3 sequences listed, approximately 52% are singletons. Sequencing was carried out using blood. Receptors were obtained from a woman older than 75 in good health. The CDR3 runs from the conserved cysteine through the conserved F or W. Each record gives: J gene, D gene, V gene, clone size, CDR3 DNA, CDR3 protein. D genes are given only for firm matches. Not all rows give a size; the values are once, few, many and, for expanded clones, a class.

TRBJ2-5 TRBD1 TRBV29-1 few TGCAGCGTTGTTAGGACAGGCTACCAAGAGACCCAGTACTTC CSVVRTGYQETQYF
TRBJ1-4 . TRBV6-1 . TGTGCCAGCAGTGAAGCGTTAGGGGTGTTTAATGAAAAACTGTTTTTT CASSEALGVFNEKLFF
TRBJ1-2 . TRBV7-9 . TGTGCCAGCAGCTCACAGGGTGGGGATCCAGCTAACTATGGCTACACCTTC CASSSQGGDPANYGYTF
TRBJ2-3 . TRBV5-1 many TGCGCCAGCAGCGGGGGTTCTAGCACAGATACGCAGTATTTT CASSGGSSTDTQYF
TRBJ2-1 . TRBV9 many TGTGCCAGCAGCGTAGTGGGAGAAAATGAGCAGTTCTTC CASSVVGENEQFF
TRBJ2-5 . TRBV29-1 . TGCAGCGTTGACCAACTAGAGACCCAGTACTTC CSVDQLETQYF
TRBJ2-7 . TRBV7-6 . TGTGCCAGCAGCTTAGTGGCAACGGCAGACTACGAGCAGTACTTC CASSLVATADYEQYF
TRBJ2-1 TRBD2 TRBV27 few TGTGCCAGCAGTTTGATAGCGGGGGGCCGAAAGCAGTTCTTC CASSLIAGGRKQFF
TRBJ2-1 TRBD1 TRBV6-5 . TGTGCCAGCAGTCAAGGGACAGCTTGGTTCTTC CASSQGTAWFF
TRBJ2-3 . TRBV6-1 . TGTGCCAGCAGTGAACAGGATAAGAACACAGATACGCAGTATTTT CASSEQDKNTDTQYF
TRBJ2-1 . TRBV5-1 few TGCGCCGGCAGCACAAAGCCCGGGACACCCATAGGGGATGAGCAGTTCTTC CAGSTKPGTPIGDEQFF
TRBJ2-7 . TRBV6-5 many TGTGCCAGCAGTCCGACCCGAGGGGATACCTACGAGCAGTACTTC CASSPTRGDTYEQYF
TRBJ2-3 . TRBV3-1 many TGTGCCAGCAGCCTCCGAACCACAGATACGCAGTATTTT CASSLRTTDTQYF
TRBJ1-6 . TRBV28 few TGTGCCAGCAGCCTGGACACGTCGTATTCACCCCTCCACTTT CASSLDTSYSPLHF
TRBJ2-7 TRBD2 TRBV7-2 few TGTGTCAGCAGTCCCATGGGGGGGAATCTCCACGAGCAGTACTTC CVSSPMGGNLHEQYF
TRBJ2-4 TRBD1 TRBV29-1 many TGCAGCGTTGGAAACCCGCGGACAGGGGGGACAGCCAAAAACATTCAGTACTTC CSVGNPRTGGTAKNIQYF
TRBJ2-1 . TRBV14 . TGTGCCAGCAGCCAAGAGTGGGGCCAGCTATTCTCCTACAATGAGCAGTTCTTC CASSQEWGQLFSYNEQFF
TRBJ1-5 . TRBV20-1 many TGCAGTGCTTTCCCTAGACAGTTAAATCAGCCCCAGCATTTT CSAFPRQLNQPQHF
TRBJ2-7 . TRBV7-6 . TGTGCCAGCATCTTTCTGGCCTCCGAGCCGTACTTC CASIFLASEPYF
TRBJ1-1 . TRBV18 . TGTGCCAGCTCACCGCCGGGACGGAACACTGAAGCTTTCTTT CASSPPGRNTEAFF
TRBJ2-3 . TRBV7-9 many TGTGCCAGCAGCGGAGAGGTTTTGGTCGCCGGAGATACGCAGTATTTT CASSGEVLVAGDTQYF
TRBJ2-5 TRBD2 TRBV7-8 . TGTGCCAGCAGCTTGAGCGGGGAGGGCAATGAGCAGTACTTC CASSLSGEGNEQYF
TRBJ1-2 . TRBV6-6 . TGTGCCAGCAGTGACTTACCAGCGAACTATGGCTACACCTTC CASSDLPANYGYTF
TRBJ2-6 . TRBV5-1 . TGCGCCAGCCAGCCCTCTGGGGCCAACGTCCTGACTTTC CASQPSGANVLTF
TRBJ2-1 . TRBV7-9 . TGTGCCAGCAGCTTAGGGCTTTGCCCGGATGAGCAGTTCTTC CASSLGLCPDEQFF
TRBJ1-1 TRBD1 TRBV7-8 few TGTGCCAGCAGCCGCGGGACAGGGATTAAATCTGAAGCTTTCTTT CASSRGTGIKSEAFF
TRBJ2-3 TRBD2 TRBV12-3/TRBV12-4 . TGTGCCAGCAGTTTAGCGCTTCGGAGCGGGGGGTCTAGAACAGATACGGAGTATTTT CASSLALRSGGSRTDTEYF
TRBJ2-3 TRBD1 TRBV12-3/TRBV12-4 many TGTGCCAGCATGCGACAGGGGAGCACAGATACGCAGTATTTT CASMRQGSTDTQYF
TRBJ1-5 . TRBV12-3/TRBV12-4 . TGTGCCAGCAGTTTGTCCCATCGGGTCGGCAATCAGCCCCAGCATTTT CASSLSHRVGNQPQHF
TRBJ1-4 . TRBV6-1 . TGTGCCAGCAGCCCGGGGATTGAAAAACTGTTTTTT CASSPGIEKLFF
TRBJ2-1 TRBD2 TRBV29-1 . TGCAGCGTTGTTAGCGGGCGGGGGGTACACAATGAGCAGTTCTTC CSVVSGRGVHNEQFF
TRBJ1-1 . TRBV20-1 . TGCAGTGCTACGGGGGGCCAGAACACTGAAGCTTTCTTT CSATGGQNTEAFF
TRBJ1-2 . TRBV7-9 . TGTGCCAGCAGCTTATGGGGGCGCGGGTATGGCTACACCTTC CASSLWGRGYGYTF
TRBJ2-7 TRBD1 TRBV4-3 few TGCGCCAGCAGCCCCGACCGGGACAGGGTCCCCGAGCAGTACTTC CASSPDRDRVPEQYF
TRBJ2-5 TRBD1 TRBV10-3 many TGTGCCATCAGTGAGTCCCGGACAGGGGAGACCCAGTACTTC CAISESRTGETQYF
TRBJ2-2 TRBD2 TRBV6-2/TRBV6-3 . TGTGCCAGCAGTATTACTAGCGGGGGAGCAAACACCGAGGAGCTGTTTTTT CASSITSGGANTEELFF
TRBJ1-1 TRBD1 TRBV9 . TGTGCCAGCAGCGTAGGCTCAGGGGGCGATGGGGCTTTCTTT CASSVGSGGDGAFF
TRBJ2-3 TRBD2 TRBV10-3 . TGTGCCATCAGTGGAGTAGCGGGGGACAGCACAGATACGCAGTATTTT CAISGVAGDSTDTQYF
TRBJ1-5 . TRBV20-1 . TGCAGTGCTACGGGTAATCAGCCCCAGCATTTT CSATGNQPQHF
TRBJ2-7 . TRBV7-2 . TGTGCCAGCAGCTTCCTACAGCAACAGTACTTC CASSFLQQQYF
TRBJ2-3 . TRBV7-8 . TGTGCCAGCAGCGACGGACAGATCACAGATACGCAGTATTTT CASSDGQITDTQYF
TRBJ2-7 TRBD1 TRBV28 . TGTGCCAGCAGTTGGATGACCGGGACAGCCCGCTCCTACGAGCAGTACTTC CASSWMTGTARSYEQYF
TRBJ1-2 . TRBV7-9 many TGTGCCAGCAGCCCTCGCGAGACGTCCTATGGCTACACCTTC CASSPRETSYGYTF
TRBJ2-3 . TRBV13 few TGTGCCAGCAGCTTAGGAGTAGGAGGAGCAGATACGCAGTATTTT CASSLGVGGADTQYF
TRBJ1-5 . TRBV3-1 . TGTGCCAGCAGCCAAGGGCCGGGGGTAGGCAATCAGCCCCAGCATTTT CASSQGPGVGNQPQHF
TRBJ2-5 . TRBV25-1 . TGTGCCAGCAGTGGGGGGGGCGCAGAGACCCAGTACTTC CASSGGGAETQYF
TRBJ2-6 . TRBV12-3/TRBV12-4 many TGTGCCAGCAGTTTAGTCAGGGGCGCTGGGGCCAACGTCCTGACTTTC CASSLVRGAGANVLTF
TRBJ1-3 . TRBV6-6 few TGTGCCAGCAGTCAGGGCCTTAACTCTGGAAACACCATATATTTT CASSQGLNSGNTIYF
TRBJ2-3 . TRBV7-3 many TGTGCCAGCAGCTTCGACAGAGCTAGCACAGATACGCAGTATTTT CASSFDRASTDTQYF
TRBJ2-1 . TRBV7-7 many TGTGCTAGCAGCTTAGTACAGCACAATGAGCAGTTCTTC CASSLVQHNEQFF
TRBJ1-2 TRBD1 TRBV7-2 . TGTGCCAGCAGCTTAGCGAGGGACAGGGGTGACTATGGCTACACCTTC CASSLARDRGDYGYTF
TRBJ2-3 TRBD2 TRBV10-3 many TGTGCCATCAGTGAAGCCAGGACTAGCTTAACAGATACGCAGTATTTT CAISEARTSLTDTQYF
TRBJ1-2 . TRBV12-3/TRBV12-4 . TGTGCCAGCAGTTTAGTGGCGGGGGGGCATCGTAACTATGGCTACACCTTC CASSLVAGGHRNYGYTF